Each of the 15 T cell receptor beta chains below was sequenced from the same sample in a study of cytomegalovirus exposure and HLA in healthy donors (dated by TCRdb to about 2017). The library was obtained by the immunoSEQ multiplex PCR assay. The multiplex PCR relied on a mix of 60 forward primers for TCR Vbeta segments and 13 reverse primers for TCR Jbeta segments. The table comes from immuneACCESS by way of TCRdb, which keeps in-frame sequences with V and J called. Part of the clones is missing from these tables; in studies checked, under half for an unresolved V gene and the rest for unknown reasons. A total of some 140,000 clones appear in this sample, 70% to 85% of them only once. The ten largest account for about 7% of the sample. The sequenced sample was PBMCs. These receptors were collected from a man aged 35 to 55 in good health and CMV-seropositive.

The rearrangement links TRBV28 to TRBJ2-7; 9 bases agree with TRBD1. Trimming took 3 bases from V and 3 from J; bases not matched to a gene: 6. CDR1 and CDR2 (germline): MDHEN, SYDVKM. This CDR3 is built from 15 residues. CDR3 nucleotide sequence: TGTGCCAGCAGTTTGTTACCGGGACAGGGCTACGAGCAGTACTTC. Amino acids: CASSLLPGQGYEQYF.

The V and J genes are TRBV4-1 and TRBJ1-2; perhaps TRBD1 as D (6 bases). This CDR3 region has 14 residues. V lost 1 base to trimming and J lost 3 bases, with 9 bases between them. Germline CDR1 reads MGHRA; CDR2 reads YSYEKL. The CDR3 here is CASSQAQGHYGYTF. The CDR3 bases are TGCGCCAGCAGCCAAGCACAGGGACACTATGGCTACACCTTC.

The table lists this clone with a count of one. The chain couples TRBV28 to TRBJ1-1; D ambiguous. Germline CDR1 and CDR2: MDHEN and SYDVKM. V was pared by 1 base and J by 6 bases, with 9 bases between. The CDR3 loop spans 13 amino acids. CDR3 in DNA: TGTGCCAGCAGTTTATCTCAGACTGCTGAAGCTTTCTTT. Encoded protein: CASSLSQTAEAFF.

CDR3 residues: CASSPTTRGRFYGYTF. CDR3 bases: TGTGCCAGTAGTCCGACCACCAGGGGGCGCTTCTATGGCTACACCTTC. The chain recombines TRBV19 with TRBJ1-2; 8 bases map to TRBD1. With V trimmed by 5 bases and J by 4 bases, 12 bases remained unmatched. The CDR3 totals 16 residues. Germline CDR1 is LNHDA and CDR2 is SQIVND (reference sequence).

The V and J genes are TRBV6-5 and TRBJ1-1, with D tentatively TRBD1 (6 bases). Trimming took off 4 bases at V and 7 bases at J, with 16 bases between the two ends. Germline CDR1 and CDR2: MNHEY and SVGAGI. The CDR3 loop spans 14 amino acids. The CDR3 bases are TGTGCCAGCAGTTCTAGGATGGGGGCTTTTGAAGCTTTCTTT. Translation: CASSSRMGAFEAFF.

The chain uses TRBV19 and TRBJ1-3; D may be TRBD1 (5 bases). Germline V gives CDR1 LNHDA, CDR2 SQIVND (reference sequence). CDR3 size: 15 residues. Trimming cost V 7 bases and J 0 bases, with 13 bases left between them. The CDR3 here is CASTQGSSSGNTIYF. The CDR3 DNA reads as TGTGCCAGTACTCAGGGTAGCAGCTCTGGAAACACCATATATTTT.

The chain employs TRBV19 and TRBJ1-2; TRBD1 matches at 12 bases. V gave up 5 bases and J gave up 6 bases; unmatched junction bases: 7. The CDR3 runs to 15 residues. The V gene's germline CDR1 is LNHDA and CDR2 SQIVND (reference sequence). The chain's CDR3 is CASSGRDRGQNGYTF. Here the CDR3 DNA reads TGTGCCAGTAGTGGCCGGGACAGGGGGCAAAATGGCTACACCTTC.

CDR3: CASSFIAGALNNEQFF. The DNA of the CDR3 is TGTGCCAGCAGCTTCATAGCGGGAGCGCTTAACAATGAGCAGTTCTTC. The chain uses TRBV13 and TRBJ2-1; TRBD2 matches at 9 bases. J lost 5 bases, V lost 3 bases, and 8 bases had no gene match. Germline-derived CDR1 and CDR2 are PRHDT and FYEKMQ (reference sequence). CDR3 length equals 16 residues.

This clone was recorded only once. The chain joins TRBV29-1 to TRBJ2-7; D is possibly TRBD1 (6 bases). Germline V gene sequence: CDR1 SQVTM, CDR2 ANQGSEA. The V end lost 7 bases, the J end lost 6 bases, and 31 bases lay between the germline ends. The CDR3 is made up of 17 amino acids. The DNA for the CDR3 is TGCAGCGCCACCGACCCCCTTGCACAGGGAATCCCACGCGAGCAGTACTTC. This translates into CSATDPLAQGIPREQYF.

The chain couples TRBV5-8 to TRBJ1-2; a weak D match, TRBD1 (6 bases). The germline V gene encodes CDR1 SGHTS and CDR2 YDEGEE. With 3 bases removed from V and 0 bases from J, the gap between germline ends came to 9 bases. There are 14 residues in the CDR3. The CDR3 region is CASSWDKSNYGYTF. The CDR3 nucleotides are TGTGCCAGCAGCTGGGACAAGTCTAACTATGGCTACACCTTC.

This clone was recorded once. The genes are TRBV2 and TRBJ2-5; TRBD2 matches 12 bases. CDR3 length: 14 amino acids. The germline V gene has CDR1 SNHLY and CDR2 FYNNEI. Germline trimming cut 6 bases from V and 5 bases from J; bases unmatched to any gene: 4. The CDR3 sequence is CASRRLAGVETQYF. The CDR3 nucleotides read TGTGCCAGCAGAAGACTAGCGGGAGTTGAGACCCAGTACTTC.

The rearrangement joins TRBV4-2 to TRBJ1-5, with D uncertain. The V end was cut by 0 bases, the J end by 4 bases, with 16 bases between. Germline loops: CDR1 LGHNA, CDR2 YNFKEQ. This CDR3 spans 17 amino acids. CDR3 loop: CASSQEGPNGENQPQHF. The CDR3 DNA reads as TGTGCCAGCAGCCAAGAAGGCCCCAACGGAGAGAATCAGCCCCAGCATTTT.

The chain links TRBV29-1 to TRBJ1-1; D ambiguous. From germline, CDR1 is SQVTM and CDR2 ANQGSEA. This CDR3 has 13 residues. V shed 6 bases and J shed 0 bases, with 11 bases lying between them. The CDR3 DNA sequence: TGCAGCGTGCAGGCCGACATGAACACTGAAGCTTTCTTT. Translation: CSVQADMNTEAFF.

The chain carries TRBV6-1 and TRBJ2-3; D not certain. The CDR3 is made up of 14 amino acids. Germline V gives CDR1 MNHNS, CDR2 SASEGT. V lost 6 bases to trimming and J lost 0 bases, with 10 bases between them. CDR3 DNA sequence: TGTGCCAGCAGGGGCAGCCAAAGCACAGATACGCAGTATTTT. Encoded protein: CASRGSQSTDTQYF.

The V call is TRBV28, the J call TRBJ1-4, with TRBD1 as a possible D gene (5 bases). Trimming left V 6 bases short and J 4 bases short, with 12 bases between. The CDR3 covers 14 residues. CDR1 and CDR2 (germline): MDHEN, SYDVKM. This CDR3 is CASSLGGHNEKLFF. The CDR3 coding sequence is TGTGCCAGCAGCCTGGGGGGTCATAATGAAAAACTGTTTTTT.